A single sample gave rise to the 9 T cell receptor beta chains below, sequenced in a study of blood T cells in healthy people across ages. A second PCR, run for about 7 to 11 cycles, used a sample-barcoded 5' primer plus a J-beta primer mix. TCRdb reprocessed the 5' RACE reads with MiXCR, giving one entry per CDR3 protein. This repertoire shows under 2 million distinct CDR3 sequences, almost 35% found once; its top ten account for approximately 10%. Input material: blood. The source of these receptors is a young woman in good health.

This clonotype was found a few times. The V call is TRBV4-1, the J call TRBJ2-2, with 9 bases fitting TRBD2. With V trimmed by 1 base and J by 0 bases, 12 bases remained unmatched. The CDR3 has 20 residues. Germline values: CDR1 MGHRA, CDR2 YSYEKL. In nucleotides, the CDR3 is TGCGCCAGCAGCCAAGTGGGGCGGGGGGGCATCAATGCGAACACCGGGGAGCTGTTTTTT. Protein product: CASSQVGRGGINANTGELFF.

This clonotype was counted between two and nine times. This chain joins TRBV13 and TRBJ2-2; D is unclear. CDR3 length: 16 amino acids. Germline V gene lookup returns CDR1 PRHDT and CDR2 FYEKMQ (reference sequence). V lost 5 bases to trimming and J lost 3 bases, with 16 bases between them. The chain's CDR3 is CASSLLRSSDTGELFF. In DNA, the CDR3 is TGTGCCAGCAGCCTTCTACGGTCTTCGGACACCGGGGAGCTGTTTTTT.

This chain uses TRBV5-1 with TRBJ2-7; D assignment may be TRBD1 or TRBD2 (5 bases each). The CDR3 is 14 amino acids. V was trimmed by 2 bases and J by 5 bases, leaving 14 bases between them. Germline V lookup: CDR1 SGHRS, CDR2 YFSETQ. The CDR3 DNA follows: TGCGCCAGCAGCTTCGCCGGGACCTCGGACGAGCAGTACTTC. As protein: CASSFAGTSDEQYF.

This clonotype came up many times. J is TRBJ2-1 and V is TRBV28, with no clear D. The germline V and J ends were trimmed by 5 bases and 0 bases, with 8 bases remaining between them. This CDR3 region has 14 residues. Per the germline V gene, CDR1 is MDHEN and CDR2 is SYDVKM. Written as DNA, the CDR3 is TGTGCCAGCAGTCCAGAAACCTCCTACAATGAGCAGTTCTTC. Translation: CASSPETSYNEQFF.

The genes are TRBV13 and TRBJ2-1; 8 positions match TRBD2. This CDR3 region has 16 residues. Germline V gene data show CDR1 as PRHDT and CDR2 as FYEKMQ (reference sequence). V dropped 1 base and J dropped 7; count of bases not matched to a gene: 9. In DNA, the CDR3 is TGTGCCAGCAGCTTAGAAGCGGGGGACCGCTCGAATGAGCAGTTCTTC. It codes for CASSLEAGDRSNEQFF.

The chain carries TRBV4-1 and TRBJ2-2; D might be TRBD2 (6 bases). The V end lost 4 bases, the J end lost 0 bases, and 18 bases lay between the germline ends. The CDR3 has 18 residues. Germline loops: CDR1 MGHRA, CDR2 YSYEKL. The CDR3 spells CASSPGVDYSSNTGELFF. For the CDR3, the DNA is TGCGCCAGCAGCCCAGGCGTGGACTACTCTTCGAACACCGGGGAGCTGTTTTTT.

The J gene is TRBJ2-7, the V gene TRBV20-1; D unresolved. Trimming pared 1 base from V and 9 bases from J, leaving 13 bases between. The CDR3 consists of 12 residues. Germline values: CDR1 DFQATT, CDR2 SNEGSKA (reference sequence). The CDR3 DNA sequence: TGCAGTGCTAGAGCCGCAGATCCTGGGCAGTACTTC. Amino acid sequence: CSARAADPGQYF.

The chain is built from TRBV7-9 and TRBJ2-5, with D tentatively TRBD1 or TRBD2 (5 bases each). Trimming removed 5 bases from V and 11 bases from J, with 27 bases in between. Germline V gene data show CDR1 as SEHNR and CDR2 as FQNEAQ (reference sequence). This CDR3 has 16 residues. The CDR3 is CASSAPGWAGSEGQYF. The CDR3 DNA sequence: TGTGCCAGCAGCGCCCCCGGCTGGGCAGGTTCTGAGGGGCAGTACTTC.

This clonotype was seen many times. V usage is TRBV4-1 and J usage is TRBJ1-2; 7 nucleotides align to TRBD1. V shed 1 base, J shed 1 base, and the junction held 3 bases outside the gene matches. Per the germline V gene, CDR1 is MGHRA and CDR2 is YSYEKL. The CDR3 loop spans 15 amino acids. CDR3 loop: CASSQVGDSNYGYTF. CDR3 nucleotides: TGCGCCAGCAGCCAAGTAGGGGACAGTAACTATGGCTACACCTTC.